This record covers a single T cell receptor beta chain. Antigen specificity is unknown. The data were produced by immunoSEQ multiplex PCR, yet TCRdb's version contains in-frame clones alone and is incomplete. The table includes 70,000 to 80,000 clones, roughly nine tenths detected once. The data are from a study of T cell clones after liver transplantation. Background on the study: Draws occurred before transplant, before withdrawal, and after complete or failed withdrawal.

Regarding the study as a whole: Conclusions were preliminary, with small, heterogeneous patient groups. Circulating graft-donor-reactive CD4 TCRbeta sequences fell significantly post-transplant in 5 of 8 subjects. Graft donor-reactive T cells possibly entered the graft instead of undergoing deletion.

V lost 4 bases to trimming and J lost 3 bases, with 18 bases between them. This CDR3 contains 16 residues. Per the germline V gene, CDR1 is LGHNT and CDR2 is FRNRAP. The chain uses TRBV12-5 and TRBJ2-5; D is perhaps TRBD1 or TRBD2 (5 bases each). This TCR was recovered from a human donor who received a liver transplant. The sample was CD4+ T cells from blood, taken before liver transplant. The CDR3 DNA reads as TGTGCTAGTGGTTCCCGAGGGGTGGCGGGTGAAGAGACCCAGTACTTC. It translates to CASGSRGVAGEETQYF.